This passage covers 13 T cell receptor beta chains from one sample sequenced in a study of T cell repertoires in cytomegalovirus infection. MiXCR, run by TCRdb on the reads, gives a single entry per CDR3 protein. The sample has about 97,000 distinct CDR3 sequences, 16% seen once. The material sequenced was PBMCs. These receptors all stem from a human donor in good health (CMV status not recorded). Some clones in this sample may be carry-over from other donors' samples.

This clonotype was counted at least ten times. The chain couples TRBV7-8 to TRBJ2-7; 9 positions match TRBD1. Germline V CDR1 and CDR2: SGHVS, FQNEAQ. The CDR3 sequence is 18 residues long. The V and J ends lost 1 base and 1 base, in that order; junction bases with no gene match: 11. CDR3 region: CASSLGGGGGTGSYEQYF. Written as DNA, the CDR3 is TGTGCCAGCAGCTTAGGGGGGGGTGGGGGGACAGGGTCCTACGAGCAGTACTTC.

Note on this clonotype: The junction departs from the called germline gene at one end, perhaps through a read error. The CDR3 DNA is TGTGCCAGCAGCCTAGGCCGGACCTTCACAGCTACGCAGTATTTT. Amino acid sequence: CASSLGRTFTATQYF. The chain joins TRBV12-3 or TRBV12-4 to TRBJ2-3, with unresolved D. The CDR3 has 15 amino acids.

The genes are TRBV4-1 and TRBJ2-7, with TRBD1 matching over 10 bases. The germline V gene encodes CDR1 MGHRA and CDR2 YSYEKL. The CDR3 is 18 amino acids. V shed 1 base, J shed 6 bases, and the junction held 15 bases outside the gene matches. The CDR3 is CASSQGWRGTGETGEQYF. The CDR3 DNA reads as TGCGCCAGCAGCCAAGGATGGAGGGGGACAGGGGAGACGGGCGAGCAGTACTTC.

V usage is TRBV29-1 and J usage is TRBJ1-1, with no clear D. The germline V and J ends were trimmed by 2 bases and 10 bases, with 11 bases remaining between them. The CDR3 length is 11 residues. Germline lookup yields CDR1 SQVTM and CDR2 ANQGSEA. The chain's CDR3 is CSVERAQAAFF. The CDR3 DNA is TGCAGCGTTGAAAGGGCCCAGGCAGCTTTCTTT. Supplemented by reference TRBV29-1 and TRBJ1-1, the full variable domain reads SAVISQKPSRDICQRGTSLTIQCQVDSQVTMMFWYRQQPGQSLTLIATANQGSEATYESGFVIDKFPISRPNLTFSTLTVSNMSPEDSSIYLCSVERAQAAFFGQGTRLTVV.

The chain employs TRBV6-2 or TRBV6-3 and TRBJ2-5, with D hard to call. This CDR3 is built from 15 residues. V was cut by 6 bases and J by 4 bases, with 18 bases left in between. CDR1 MNHEY and CDR2 SVGEGT come from the germline V gene. As DNA, the CDR3 is TGTGCCAGCAGGAAACCGGGCCAAAGTTTAGAGACCCAGTACTTC. Residues: CASRKPGQSLETQYF.

This rearrangement joins TRBV5-6 to TRBJ2-7; weak D call: TRBD1 (5 bases). Trimming left V 0 bases short and J 2 bases short, with 18 bases between. The CDR3 covers 17 residues. Looked up from germline, CDR1 is SGHDT and CDR2 is YYEEEE. This chain's CDR3 is CASSLAMGLRGPYEQYF. In DNA, the CDR3 is TGTGCCAGCAGCTTGGCTATGGGGCTTCGAGGACCCTACGAGCAGTACTTC.

Only one count was recorded for this clonotype. This chain uses TRBV5-1 with TRBJ1-1; maybe TRBD1 (6 bases). Trimming stripped 3 bases from V and 1 base from J, with 10 bases between. This CDR3 comprises 14 residues. CDR1 and CDR2 (germline): SGHRS, YFSETQ. The DNA for the CDR3 is TGCGCCAGCAGCTCGCAACAGGGGAACACTGAAGCTTTCTTT. It codes for CASSSQQGNTEAFF.

This chain uses TRBV20-1 with TRBJ1-2; TRBD1 is a possible D gene (5 bases). CDR1 is DFQATT, CDR2 SNEGSKA, per germline (reference sequence). Trimming left V 0 bases short and J 5 bases short, with 16 bases between. The length of the CDR3 is 15 residues. CDR3 DNA sequence: TGCAGTGCTAGAGATCTTCATGGCAGGGAATATGGCTACACCTTC. Translated, it gives CSARDLHGREYGYTF.

This clonotype has only a few counts. The rearrangement links TRBV29-1 to TRBJ2-1; no firm D call. The germline V gene has CDR1 SQVTM and CDR2 ANQGSEA. The CDR3 has 13 amino acids. V was cut by 3 bases and J by 2 bases, with 8 bases left in between. The CDR3 sequence is CSVDSVTYNEQFF. The CDR3 DNA sequence: TGCAGCGTTGACTCCGTGACCTACAATGAGCAGTTCTTC.

This clonotype was picked up many times. The chain joins TRBV12-3 or TRBV12-4 to TRBJ2-3; TRBD2 is a possible D gene (5 bases). V was trimmed by 7 bases and J by 3 bases, leaving 23 bases between them. CDR3 length: 17 residues. CDR3 amino acids: CASTTTKTLPLTDTQYF. The CDR3 DNA sequence: TGTGCCAGCACTACGACTAAGACCCTGCCTTTAACAGATACGCAGTATTTT.

The CDR3 spells CASKWMWAGGPVWTEAFF. For the CDR3, the DNA is TGCGCCAGCAAGTGGATGTGGGCAGGGGGTCCTGTTTGGACTGAAGCTTTCTTT. V gene TRBV5-1 combines with J gene TRBJ1-1; TRBD1 matches at 7 bases. The ends lost 6 bases at V and 5 bases at J; junction bases unmatched: 22. The CDR3 totals 18 residues. The V gene's germline CDR1 is SGHRS and CDR2 YFSETQ.

This chain joins TRBV29-1 and TRBJ2-3; D unclear. This CDR3 has 12 amino acids. Germline-derived CDR1 and CDR2 are SQVTM and ANQGSEA. V was clipped by 6 bases and J by 5 bases, with 12 bases between them. CDR3 loop: CSVAALGDTQYF. Here the CDR3 DNA reads TGCAGCGTCGCTGCTCTGGGAGATACGCAGTATTTT.

This clonotype was picked up a small number of times. The V gene is TRBV27, the J gene TRBJ2-7; 7 nucleotides agree with TRBD1. The CDR3 is 18 amino acids. Germline V CDR1 and CDR2: MNHEY, SMNVEV (reference sequence). J was trimmed by 4 bases and V by 0 bases; bases with no gene match: 15. The CDR3 DNA is TGTGCCAGCAGTTTATCGGCCTTCGGGCAGGGGGTAAAGTACGAGCAGTACTTC. Amino acid sequence: CASSLSAFGQGVKYEQYF.